This TCR beta chain was sequenced in a study of blood T cell repertoires in COVID-19 (dated by TCRdb to 2018 to 2021). About the study as a whole: The collaborator samples originated in the United States, Italy and Spain and spanned the acute and convalescent phases of COVID-19. Samples came from the ongoing ImmuneRACE study (first 160 participants) plus 1,254 subjects from 6 global collaborators. The dataset comprised deeply sampled blood TCRbeta repertoires from subjects exposed to, actively infected with, or recovered from COVID-19. Sample metadata almost always included a de-identified subject ID, COVID-19 status, age in years and sex. The prospective study material was composed of cDNA or gDNA derived from T cells, B-cell-depleted T cells, or PBMCs. The repertoires were made available in a free public database intended to serve as a resource for research on the immune response to SARS-CoV-2. Where available, HLA class I and class II types were taken from metadata supplied by the sample provider and were not determined by assay-based typing.

TCRbeta CDR3 regions were amplified from genomic DNA by means of the immunoSEQ Assay, a bias-controlled multiplex PCR. In the authors' own workflow: The number of nucleated cells in each sample was estimated from the amplification of reference gene primers within the assay. To quantify the absolute abundance of each unique TCRbeta CDR3 rearrangement, sequence reads were collapsed and filtered. For each sample, productive Simpson clonality was calculated by taking the square root of Simpson's diversity index across productive rearrangements. Not all clones reach the TCRdb copy of this immuneACCESS table, which keeps in-frame sequences only. Checked studies attribute under half of the gap to unresolved V genes and leave the rest unexplained. V and J calls and clone size follow that table, whereas D and trimming were derived from the DNA. For this sample the table gives about 380,000 clones, of which roughly 80% were detected only once. The ten biggest clones cover around 1% of the sample.

Whole blood was collected in K2EDTA tubes by collaborating institutions according to the institutions' own protocols. For TCRbeta analysis, collaborator samples were shipped as frozen whole blood, as isolated PBMCs, or as DNA extracted from either sample type. Worth noting for this clone: Its antigen is not yet known. The record has no base qualities; no much larger clone is one base away.

Study-wide findings and limitations: How much clinical and demographic metadata was included differed by source and by participant, and the metadata was provided uncurated.

CDR1 and CDR2 were assigned from the germline V gene (reference sequence) as LGHDT and YNNKEL. The CDR3 has 15 amino acids, counting the end cysteine and phenylalanine. Only the CDR3 DNA stays, 45 bases, in frame from base 1. V is cut back by 5 bases and J by 2 bases, with 5 bases in the junction unmatched. The V and J genes are TRBV3-1 (or the pseudogene TRBV3-2) and TRBJ2-7, with 11 central nucleotides matching TRBD2. The source is a human donor with acute or convalescent COVID-19. The donor label of this sample is uncertain. Source material: peripheral blood. CDR3 loop: CASSYRTSGPYEQYF. In nucleotides, the sequence is TGTGCCAGCAGCTACAGGACTAGCGGGCCCTACGAGCAGTACTTC.